The 15 T cell receptor beta chains presented below share a single source sample, sequenced in a study of blood T cells in healthy people across ages (dated by TCRdb to the mid-2010s). Libraries were prepared through 5' RACE. A second roughly 6 to 11 cycle PCR used a sample-barcoded 5' primer and a J-beta primer mix. TCRdb took the public reads, trimmed them with fastp at Q25, ran MiXCR for clone calling and kept in-frame beta chains. Entries that share a CDR3 protein sequence are merged under the most common genes and DNA. The sample table records approximately 1,700,000 distinct CDR3 sequences; approximately 39% of these occur just once. Roughly 23% of the sample lies in the top ten. The sequenced sample was blood. These receptors were taken from a human donor in good health.

The rearrangement joins TRBV28 to TRBJ2-4; 7 positions match TRBD1. Germline lookup yields CDR1 MDHEN and CDR2 SYDVKM. V dropped 6 bases and J dropped 0; count of bases not matched to a gene: 2. This CDR3 has 14 residues. The DNA of the CDR3 is TGTGCCAGCAGAAGGGGGCTAGCCAAAAACATTCAGTACTTC. As protein: CASRRGLAKNIQYF.

This chain connects TRBV20-1 to TRBJ2-7; either TRBD1 or TRBD2 may supply D (5 bases each). Germline V gene data show CDR1 as DFQATT and CDR2 as SNEGSKA (reference sequence). CDR3 length equals 15 residues. V dropped 2 bases and J dropped 5 bases, with 19 bases sitting between them. CDR3 DNA sequence: TGCAGTGCTAGACCCGGGACCGCAATCAGGCACGAGCAGTACTTC. Residues: CSARPGTAIRHEQYF.

This clonotype was recorded a few times. The J gene is TRBJ1-1, the V gene TRBV6-6; weak D call: TRBD1 (6 bases). V shed 2 bases and J shed 4 bases, with 11 bases lying between them. This CDR3 contains 14 residues. Germline V CDR1 and CDR2: MNHNY, SVGAGI (reference sequence). The CDR3 nucleotides are TGTGCCAGCAGTTACCTAAAGGGGGGCACTGAAGCTTTCTTT. It specifies CASSYLKGGTEAFF.

This clonotype was seen at least ten times. V and J are TRBV6-5 and TRBJ1-2; possibly TRBD1 for D (5 bases). The CDR3 has 13 residues. Per the germline V gene, CDR1 is MNHEY and CDR2 is SVGAGI. Trimming took 6 bases from V and 3 from J, leaving 11 bases between them. CDR3 protein: CASRPRVDYGYTF. CDR3 DNA: TGTGCCAGCAGGCCCAGGGTTGACTATGGCTACACCTTC.

The rearrangement uses TRBV27 and TRBJ2-4, with D perhaps TRBD2 (6 bases). TRBJ2-7 matches the DNA end more closely, so the J call is doubtful. The germline gives CDR1 MNHEY, CDR2 SMNVEV (reference sequence). The CDR3 has 16 amino acids. As DNA, the CDR3 is TGTGCCAGCAGTTTAGATGGGACTGGGGGTTTCTACGAGCAGTACTTC. Its protein is CASSLDGTGGFYEQYF.

This clonotype was seen more than once but under ten times. A much more abundant neighbour one base away suggests this may be a read error. Because the CDR3's place on the DNA is in doubt, the DNA is left out and the CDR3 is given as listed by TCRdb. J is TRBJ2-7 and V is TRBV29-1; the table's D call, TRBD1, has no DNA check behind it. Termini included, the CDR3 measures 13 amino acids. The germline V gene encodes CDR1 SQVTM and CDR2 ANQGSEA. The CDR3 is CSVGWGSGKERYF.

This clonotype was observed a few times. V and J are TRBV4-2 and TRBJ2-4; a weak D match, TRBD2 (6 bases). Germline CDR1 reads LGHNA; CDR2 reads YNFKEQ. V was cut by 4 bases and J by 8 bases, with 12 bases left in between. The CDR3 has 13 amino acids. The CDR3 DNA sequence: TGTGCCAGCAGCCCCCTGGGGGGTGACATTCAGTACTTC. Protein: CASSPLGGDIQYF.

With respect to this clonotype: With a much larger clone just one base away, this may be a read error. The chain joins TRBV20-1 to TRBJ2-4; D not certain. The CDR3 contains 11 residues. Germline V gene sequence: CDR1 DFQATT, CDR2 SNEGSKA (reference sequence). The CDR3 DNA is TGCGGTGCTAGGCCCTCATACATTCAGTACTTC. Translated, it gives CGARPSYIQYF.

J is TRBJ2-7 and V is TRBV4-3, with 7 nucleotides matching TRBD1. The CDR3 runs 16 residues. Germline V gene data show CDR1 as LGHNA and CDR2 as YSLEER. Losses at the gene ends were 0 bases for V and 3 bases for J; bases not matched to a gene: 8. The CDR3 region has the DNA TGCGCCAGCAGCCAAGAACCGCCAGGGGGTTTCTACGAGCAGTACTTC. This translates into CASSQEPPGGFYEQYF.

The chain employs TRBV6-2 or TRBV6-3 and TRBJ2-1; the D gene is possibly TRBD2 (6 bases). This CDR3 comprises 13 residues. Germline V gene lookup returns CDR1 MNHEY and CDR2 SVGEGT. V lost 6 bases to trimming and J lost 9 bases, with 15 bases between them. CDR3 nucleotide sequence: TGTGCCAGCAGCCCCCATCGGGGAGGTGAGCAGTTCTTC. Translated, it gives CASSPHRGGEQFF.

This clonotype was detected only once. The V gene is TRBV12-5, the J gene TRBJ2-3; TRBD2 matches 12 bases. Germline CDR1 and CDR2: LGHNT and FRNRAP. J was trimmed by 8 bases and V by 6 bases; bases with no gene match: 12. This CDR3 has 16 amino acids. CDR3 amino acids: CASGWTSGATESTQYF. CDR3 nucleotide sequence: TGTGCTAGTGGATGGACTAGCGGGGCCACAGAGAGTACGCAGTATTTT.

V usage is TRBV20-1 and J usage is TRBJ2-1, with D possibly matching TRBD1 (6 bases). Germline V lookup: CDR1 DFQATT, CDR2 SNEGSKA (reference sequence). V lost 6 bases and J lost 2, with 11 bases in between. The CDR3 extends over 13 amino acids. The DNA for the CDR3 is TGCAGTGCAGCAGGGGCGACCTACAATGAGCAGTTCTTC. It is translated as CSAAGATYNEQFF.

There are a few counts of this clonotype. This CDR3 reads CASSPLTGGQETQYF. The CDR3 coding sequence is TGTGCCAGCAGTCCCTTAACAGGAGGCCAAGAGACCCAGTACTTC. The rearrangement uses TRBV7-8 and TRBJ2-5; D is perhaps TRBD1 or TRBD2 (5 bases each). The CDR3 consists of 15 residues. Trimming shortened V by 6 bases and J by 1 base, and 15 bases separated the two germline ends. CDR1 SGHVS and CDR2 FQNEAQ come from the germline V gene.

As concerns this clonotype: As the CDR3 is not closed by the conserved phenylalanine or tryptophan, this likely results from a read error. This CDR3 is CASSPQDSHEQYL. In DNA, the CDR3 is TGTGCCAGCAGTCCACAGGATTCCCACGAGCAGTACCTC. The rearrangement joins TRBV9 to TRBJ2-7; D is possibly TRBD1 (5 bases). CDR1 and CDR2 from the germline V gene are SGDLS and YYNGEE. The V end was cut by 5 bases, the J end by 5 bases, with 14 bases between. This CDR3 is built from 13 residues.

With respect to this clonotype: Mismatch with germline at one junction end may stem from a read error. The chain has TRBV28 and TRBJ1-2; 8 positions match TRBD1. Germline V gene data show CDR1 as MDHEN and CDR2 as SYDVKM. There are 14 residues in the CDR3. CDR3 sequence: CVSTLTGADYGYTF. CDR3 DNA: TGTGTCAGCACCCTGACAGGGGCGGACTATGGCTACACCTTC.